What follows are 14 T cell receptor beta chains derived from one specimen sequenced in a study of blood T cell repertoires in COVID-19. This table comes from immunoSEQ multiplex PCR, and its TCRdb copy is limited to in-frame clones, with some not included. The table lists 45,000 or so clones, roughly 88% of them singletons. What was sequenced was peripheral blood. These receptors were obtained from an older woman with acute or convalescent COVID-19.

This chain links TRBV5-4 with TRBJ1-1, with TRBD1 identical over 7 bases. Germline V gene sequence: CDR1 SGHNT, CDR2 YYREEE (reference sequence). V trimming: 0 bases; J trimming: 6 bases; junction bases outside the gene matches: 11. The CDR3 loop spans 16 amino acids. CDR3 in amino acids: CASSLVPTGYSPEAFF. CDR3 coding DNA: TGTGCCAGCAGCTTGGTACCGACAGGGTATTCGCCTGAAGCTTTCTTT.

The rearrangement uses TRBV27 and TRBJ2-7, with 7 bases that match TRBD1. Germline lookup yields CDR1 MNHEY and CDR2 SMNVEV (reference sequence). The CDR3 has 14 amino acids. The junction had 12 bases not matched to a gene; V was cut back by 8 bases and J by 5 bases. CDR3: CASARQGVNHEQYF. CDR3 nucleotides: TGTGCCAGCGCAAGACAGGGTGTAAACCACGAGCAGTACTTC.

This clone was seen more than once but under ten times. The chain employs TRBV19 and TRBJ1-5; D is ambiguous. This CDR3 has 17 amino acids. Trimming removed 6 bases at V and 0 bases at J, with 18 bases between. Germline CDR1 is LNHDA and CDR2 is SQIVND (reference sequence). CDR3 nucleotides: TGTGCCAGTAGACCAAGTGGCCGAAGTTATAGCAATCAGCCCCAGCATTTT. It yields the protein CASRPSGRSYSNQPQHF.

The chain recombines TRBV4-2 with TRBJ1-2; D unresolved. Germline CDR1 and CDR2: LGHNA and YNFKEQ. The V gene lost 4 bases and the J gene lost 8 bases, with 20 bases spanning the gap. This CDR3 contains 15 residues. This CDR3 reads CASSLQFEAGEGYTF. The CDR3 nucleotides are TGTGCCAGCAGCCTCCAGTTCGAGGCCGGAGAGGGCTACACCTTC.

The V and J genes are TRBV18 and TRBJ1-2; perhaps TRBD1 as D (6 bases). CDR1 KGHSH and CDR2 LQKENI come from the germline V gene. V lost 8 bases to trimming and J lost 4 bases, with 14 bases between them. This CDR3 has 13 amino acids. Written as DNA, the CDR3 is TGTGCCAGCGCAGGGGTGTCCTCCTATGGCTACACCTTC. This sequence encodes CASAGVSSYGYTF.

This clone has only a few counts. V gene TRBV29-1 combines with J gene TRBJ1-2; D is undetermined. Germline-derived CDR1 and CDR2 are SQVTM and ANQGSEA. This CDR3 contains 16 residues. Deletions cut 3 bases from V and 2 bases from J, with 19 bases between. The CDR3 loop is CSVDQAAIGWNYGYTF. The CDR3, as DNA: TGCAGCGTTGACCAGGCAGCCATAGGCTGGAACTATGGCTACACCTTC.

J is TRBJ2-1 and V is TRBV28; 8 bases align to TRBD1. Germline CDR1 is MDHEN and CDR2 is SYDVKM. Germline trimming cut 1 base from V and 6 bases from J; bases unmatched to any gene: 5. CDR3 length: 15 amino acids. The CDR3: CASSLYVTGVNEQFF. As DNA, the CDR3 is TGTGCCAGCAGTTTATACGTGACAGGGGTCAATGAGCAGTTCTTC.

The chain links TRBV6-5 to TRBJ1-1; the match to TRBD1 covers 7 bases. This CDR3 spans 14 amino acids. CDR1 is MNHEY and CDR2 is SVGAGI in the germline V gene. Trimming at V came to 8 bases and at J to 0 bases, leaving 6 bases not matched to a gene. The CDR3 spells CASLGQTLNTEAFF. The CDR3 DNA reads TGTGCCAGCCTGGGACAGACACTGAACACTGAAGCTTTCTTT.

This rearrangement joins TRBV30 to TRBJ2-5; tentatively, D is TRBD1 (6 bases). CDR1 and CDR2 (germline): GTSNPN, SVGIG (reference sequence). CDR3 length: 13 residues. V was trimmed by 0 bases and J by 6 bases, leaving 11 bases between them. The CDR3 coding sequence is TGTGCCTGGAGTGTGTCAGGGGCGAAGACCCAGTACTTC. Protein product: CAWSVSGAKTQYF.

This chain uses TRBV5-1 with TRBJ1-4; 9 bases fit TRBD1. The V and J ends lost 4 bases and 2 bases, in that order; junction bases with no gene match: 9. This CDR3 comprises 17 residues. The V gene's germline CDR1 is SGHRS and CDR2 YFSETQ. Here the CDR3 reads CASSQDRGVDTNEKLFF. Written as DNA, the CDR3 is TGCGCCAGCAGCCAGGACAGGGGTGTGGATACTAATGAAAAACTGTTTTTT.

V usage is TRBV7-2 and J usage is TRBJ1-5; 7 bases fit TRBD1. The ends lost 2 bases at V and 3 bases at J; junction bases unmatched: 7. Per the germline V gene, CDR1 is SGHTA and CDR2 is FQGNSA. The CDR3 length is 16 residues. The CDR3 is CASSLSSTGVNQPQHF. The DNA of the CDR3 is TGTGCCAGCAGCTTAAGTTCAACAGGGGTCAATCAGCCCCAGCATTTT.

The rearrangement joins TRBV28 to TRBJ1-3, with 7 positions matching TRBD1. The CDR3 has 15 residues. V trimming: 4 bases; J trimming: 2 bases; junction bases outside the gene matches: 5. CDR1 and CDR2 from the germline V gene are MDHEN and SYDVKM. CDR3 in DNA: TGTGCCAGCAGTTCGACAGGGTTAGCTGGAAACACCATATATTTT. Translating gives CASSSTGLAGNTIYF.

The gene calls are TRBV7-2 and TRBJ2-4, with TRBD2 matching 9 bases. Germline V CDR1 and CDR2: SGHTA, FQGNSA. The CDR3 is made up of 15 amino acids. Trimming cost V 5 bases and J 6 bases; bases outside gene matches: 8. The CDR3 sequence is CASSTSGAGGNIQYF. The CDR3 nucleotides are TGTGCCAGCAGCACCTCGGGAGCGGGGGGAAACATTCAGTACTTC.

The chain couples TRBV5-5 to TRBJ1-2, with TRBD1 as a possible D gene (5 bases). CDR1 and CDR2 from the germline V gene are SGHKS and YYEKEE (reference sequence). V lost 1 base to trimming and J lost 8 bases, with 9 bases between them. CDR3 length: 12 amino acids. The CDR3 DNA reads TGTGCCAGCAGCTTGTTTCAGGGAGGCTACACCTTC. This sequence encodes CASSLFQGGYTF.